A single sample gave rise to the 12 T cell receptor beta chains below, sequenced in a study of T cell responses to AZD1222 COVID-19 vaccine. The repertoire was sequenced with immunoSEQ multiplex PCR; TCRdb's copy has only in-frame clones and lacks some. The table has tens of thousands of clones, approximately 89% seen once; the top ten hold around 9.3%. The source was peripheral blood, collected 28 days after the second AZD1222 dose. The source is an adult who received the AZD1222 COVID-19 vaccine.

This sequence joins TRBV3-1 (or the pseudogene TRBV3-2) and TRBJ1-4; 8 positions match TRBD1. Germline V gene lookup returns CDR1 LGHDT and CDR2 YNNKEL (reference sequence). Trimming removed 2 bases from V and 4 bases from J; junction bases left unmatched: 6. CDR3 length equals 16 residues. DNA of the CDR3: TGTGCCAGCAGCCAAACCGGACAGGGCCTTAATGAAAAACTGTTTTTT. Protein product: CASSQTGQGLNEKLFF.

This clone occurred once. The chain has TRBV3-1 (or the pseudogene TRBV3-2) and TRBJ2-7, with a tentative D call TRBD2 (6 bases). Trimming pared 3 bases from V and 6 bases from J, leaving 12 bases between. The CDR3 runs 13 residues. Germline values: CDR1 LGHDT, CDR2 YNNKEL (reference sequence). CDR3 coding DNA: TGTGCCAGCAGCCATCTTCCCGGGGGCGAGCAGTACGTC. It yields the protein CASSHLPGGEQYV.

The chain recombines TRBV19 with TRBJ1-6; possibly TRBD1 for D (6 bases). Germline loops: CDR1 LNHDA, CDR2 SQIVND (reference sequence). The CDR3 runs to 13 residues. The V end lost 3 bases, the J end lost 7 bases, and 7 bases lay between the germline ends. CDR3 residues: CASSIRGNSPLHF. CDR3 bases: TGTGCCAGTAGTATCAGGGGCAATTCACCCCTCCACTTT. The full variable domain, with the rest looked up from reference TRBV19 and TRBJ1-6, is DGGITQSPKYLFRKEGQNVTLSCEQNLNHDAMYWYRQDPGQGLRLIYYSQIVNDFQKGDIAEGYSVSREKKESFPLTVTSAQKNPTAFYLCASSIRGNSPLHFGNGTRLTVT.

This chain connects TRBV19 to TRBJ1-5; 9 nucleotides align to TRBD1. This CDR3 is built from 15 residues. Germline CDR1 LNHDA, CDR2 SQIVND (reference sequence). V lost 7 bases, J lost 6 bases, and 10 bases stayed unmatched. The DNA for the CDR3 is TGTGCCAGTACTCTATACGGGACAGGGTTTCAGCCCCAGCATTTT. This sequence encodes CASTLYGTGFQPQHF. The variable domain in full, with the rest retrieved from reference TRBV19 and TRBJ1-5, is DGGITQSPKYLFRKEGQNVTLSCEQNLNHDAMYWYRQDPGQGLRLIYYSQIVNDFQKGDIAEGYSVSREKKESFPLTVTSAQKNPTAFYLCASTLYGTGFQPQHFGDGTRLSIL.

V usage is TRBV30 and J usage is TRBJ1-1; D not resolved. The CDR3 totals 13 residues. From germline, CDR1 is GTSNPN and CDR2 SVGIG (reference sequence). V lost 4 bases and J 1 base, leaving 10 bases between the germline ends. The CDR3 spells CAWNGDENTEAFF. The CDR3 DNA follows: TGTGCCTGGAATGGGGATGAGAACACTGAAGCTTTCTTT.

This rearrangement joins TRBV6-2 or TRBV6-3 to TRBJ2-3; possible D gene TRBD2, 6 bases. Germline values: CDR1 MNHEY, CDR2 SVGEGT. This CDR3 has 17 amino acids. V lost 4 bases and J 6 bases, leaving 23 bases between the germline ends. The CDR3 DNA reads as TGTGCCAGCAGTTCCCGGGAGAGGCAGGCGACGAGGGATACGCAGTATTTT. The encoded protein is CASSSRERQATRDTQYF.

The chain employs TRBV11-2 and TRBJ2-3; the D gene could be TRBD1 or TRBD2 (5 bases each). CDR3 size: 14 residues. Between the trimmed V and J ends, which lost 2 bases and 0 bases, there was a span of 6 bases. Looked up from germline, CDR1 is SGHAT and CDR2 is FQNNGV. CDR3 loop: CASSLRDSTDTQYF. CDR3 bases: TGTGCCAGCAGCTTACGGGACAGCACAGATACGCAGTATTTT.

The chain combines TRBV28 with TRBJ1-6; D gene unclear. V was trimmed by 7 bases and J by 0 bases, leaving 7 bases between them. Germline assignment: CDR1 MDHEN and CDR2 SYDVKM. The CDR3 covers 14 residues. Here the CDR3 reads CASIKSSYNSPLHF. CDR3 nucleotides: TGTGCCAGCATTAAGAGCTCCTATAATTCACCCCTCCACTTT.

V usage is TRBV5-1 and J usage is TRBJ1-1; unclear D gene. V was cut by 4 bases and J by 1 base, with 8 bases left in between. The CDR3 totals 13 residues. The germline V gene encodes CDR1 SGHRS and CDR2 YFSETQ. CDR3 in amino acids: CASSPLGNTEAFF. The CDR3 DNA reads as TGCGCCAGCAGCCCCTTGGGGAACACTGAAGCTTTCTTT.

This chain joins TRBV24-1 and TRBJ1-5, with D possibly matching TRBD1 (5 bases). Germline CDR1 and CDR2: KGHDR and SFDVKD. The length of the CDR3 is 14 residues. Trimming removed 9 bases at V and 4 bases at J, with 15 bases between. CDR3 DNA sequence: TGTGCCACCGGGAGCGGGGGTCGGAATCAGCCCCAGCATTTT. This encodes CATGSGGRNQPQHF.

This rearrangement joins TRBV19 to TRBJ1-2; D might be TRBD1 (6 bases). The CDR3 spans 15 residues. V lost 0 bases and J 8 bases, leaving 16 bases between the germline ends. From germline, CDR1 is LNHDA and CDR2 SQIVND (reference sequence). This CDR3 is CASSIDGQSWRGYTF. In DNA, the CDR3 is TGTGCCAGTAGTATAGACGGACAGTCCTGGCGGGGCTACACCTTC.

The chain joins TRBV19 to TRBJ1-2; the D gene is possibly TRBD1 (5 bases). This CDR3 spans 13 amino acids. Per the germline V gene, CDR1 is LNHDA and CDR2 is SQIVND (reference sequence). V was pared by 5 bases and J by 2 bases, with 9 bases between. CDR3 nucleotide sequence: TGTGCCAGTAGTTCGACAGTCAACTATGGCTACACCTTC. Its translation is CASSSTVNYGYTF. Together with reference TRBV19 and TRBJ1-2, the CDR3 gives the full variable domain: DGGITQSPKYLFRKEGQNVTLSCEQNLNHDAMYWYRQDPGQGLRLIYYSQIVNDFQKGDIAEGYSVSREKKESFPLTVTSAQKNPTAFYLCASSSTVNYGYTFGSGTRLTVV.